The 6 T cell receptor beta chains reported below all come from one sample, sequenced in a study of CD8+ T cells in alopecia areata. Cells that came from pooled cutaneous lymph nodes were sorted using CD4, CD8alpha, NKG2D, NKG2ACE and other markers. cDNA serving as the sequencing template came from extracted, reverse transcribed RNA. Assay: immunoSEQ multiplex PCR; the TCRdb copy retains only in-frame clones and omits some. The specimen gives about 270,000 clones without singletons; the ten biggest hold 1.2%. The sequenced sample was CD4+ T cells sorted from a lymph node. All receptors derive from a C3H/HeJ mouse with alopecia areata. This strain has MHC haplotype H2-k.

This clone came up many times. Here the gene names and germline are mouse. The DNA ends 4 residues before the CDR3 does, and the rest of the CDR3 is filled in from the germline J gene. The sample has other DNA sequences that encode this CDR3 too. The J gene is TRBJ2-2, the V gene TRBV17, with D perhaps TRBD2 (6 bases). This CDR3 has 15 amino acids. Trimming removed 1 base from V and 3 bases from J, with 9 bases in between. In germline, CDR1 is MNHDT, CDR2 YYDKIL. The CDR3 here is CASSRAGGYTGQLYF. CDR3 DNA (partial): TGTGCTAGCAGTAGAGCGGGGGGATACACCGGG.

Comments on this clone: Genes here carry mouse names. Read sequence stops 4 residues before the CDR3 end, and the germline J gene provides the missing end. This sequence joins TRBV1 and TRBJ2-7; D call uncertain. Germline V gene sequence: CDR1 NSQYPW, CDR2 LRSPGD (reference sequence). The CDR3 totals 14 residues. Deletions cut 2 bases from V and 0 bases from J, with 8 bases between. CDR3 residues: CTCSALQASYEQYF. The sequenced CDR3 bases are TGCACCTGCAGTGCACTTCAGGCCTCCTAT.

Notes on this clone: Gene names and germline match the mouse. The CDR3 end falls 4 residues outside the read, so it is completed with the germline J gene. The chain recombines TRBV5 with TRBJ1-1, with unresolved D. Trimming shortened V by 4 bases and J by 1 base, and 7 bases separated the two germline ends. The CDR3 spans 13 residues. Germline lookup yields CDR1 LGHNA and CDR2 YNLKQL (reference sequence). This CDR3 is CASSLAGNTEVFF. The sequenced CDR3 bases are TGTGCCAGCAGCCTCGCAGGAAACACA.

Regarding this clone: Genes and germline are mouse. The read gets to within 4 residues of the CDR3 end, and the germline J gene fills in the rest. The chain links TRBV1 to TRBJ2-3, with D uncertain. V shed 0 bases and J shed 2 bases, with 3 bases lying between them. The germline V gene encodes CDR1 NSQYPW and CDR2 LRSPGD (reference sequence). The CDR3 covers 13 residues. The covered CDR3 bases are TGCACCTGCAGTGCAGACTATGCAGAA. Its protein product is CTCSADYAE. The full CDR3 is CTCSADYAETLYF.

Remarks on this clone: Here the gene names and germline are mouse. Read coverage stops 4 residues before the CDR3 terminus; the germline J gene supplies the remainder. The chain uses TRBV19 and TRBJ2-1, with a weak D call TRBD2 (7 bases). This CDR3 contains 15 residues. With 2 bases removed from V and 0 bases from J, the gap between germline ends came to 9 bases. Germline V gene data show CDR1 as FNHDT and CDR2 as SITEND (reference sequence). The sequenced CDR3 bases are TGTGCCAGCAGTATTGGGGGGCATAACTATGCT. Translated, it gives CASSIGGHNYA. The entire CDR3 reads CASSIGGHNYAEQFF.

This clone turned up a few times. Genes and germline are mouse. Read data end 4 residues before the CDR3 end; the end is taken from the germline J gene. The genes are TRBV13-3 and TRBJ2-5; D ambiguous. Between the trimmed V and J ends, which lost 0 bases and 3 bases, there was a span of 5 bases. CDR1 is NNHDY and CDR2 is SYVADS in the germline V gene. The length of the CDR3 is 13 residues. The sequenced part of the CDR3 DNA is TGTGCCAGCAGTGATGCTGTGCAAGAC. Its translation is CASSDAVQD. In full, the CDR3 reads CASSDAVQDTQYF.